This T cell receptor (beta chain) derives from a study of T cells expressing NK-cell markers. This CDR3 is 13 amino acids long. TCRdb reanalyzed the 5' RACE reads and collapses them to one entry per CDR3 protein, without DNA. Its listing shows 450,000 to 600,000 distinct CDR3 sequences. The sequence derives from a man younger than 35 in good health. Sequencing was carried out using blood T cells: a sorted CD56 or NKG2C T cell subset, CD4+ or CD8+ T cells, or bulk PBMC T cells (not recorded which). The V gene is TRBV12-3 or TRBV12-4, the J gene TRBJ2-1; TCRdb's D call, TRBD1, is unchecked because there is no DNA. Here the CDR3 reads CASLDTPDNEQFF.